Below, 11 T cell receptor beta chains from the same sample are listed, as sequenced in a study of Ad26.COV2.S vaccination and SARS-CoV-2 variants. Treatment noted: around 19 received Ad26.COV2.S at low or high dose, single or two shots; about 5 received placebo; per-sample allocation not given. The study sampled participants on day 63 after the first vaccine or placebo injection. TCRdb's copy holds only in-frame clones and misses some; the assay was immunoSEQ multiplex PCR. This table has 430,000 or so clones, 75% to 95% appearing once. Source: peripheral blood, taken in a trial of Ad26.COV2.S vaccine versus placebo. The receptors shown here come from a person aged 18-60 years who received the Ad26.COV2.S COVID-19 vaccine or a placebo.

The genes are TRBV11-2 and TRBJ2-1; no firm D call. The V gene lost 5 bases and the J gene lost 4 bases, with 15 bases spanning the gap. This CDR3 region has 15 residues. Germline CDR1 reads SGHAT; CDR2 reads FQNNGV. CDR3 sequence: CASSPSDPIYNEQFF. CDR3 coding DNA: TGTGCCAGCAGCCCGTCGGACCCAATTTACAATGAGCAGTTCTTC.

The chain carries TRBV14 and TRBJ1-6, with D perhaps matching TRBD1 (5 bases). Deletions cut 1 base from V and 3 bases from J, with 7 bases between. Germline loops: CDR1 SGHDN, CDR2 FVKESK. This CDR3 has 15 amino acids. For the CDR3, the DNA is TGTGCCAGCAGCCAAGGACAGTACTATAATTCACCCCTCCACTTT. Translated, it gives CASSQGQYYNSPLHF.

This sequence joins TRBV7-3 and TRBJ2-1; D is undetermined. CDR3 length: 14 residues. CDR1 SGHTA and CDR2 FQGTGA come from the germline V gene. V gave up 1 base and J gave up 5 bases, with 9 bases separating them. CDR3 residues: CASSLNGRNNEQFF. CDR3 DNA sequence: TGTGCCAGCAGCTTAAATGGCCGTAACAATGAGCAGTTCTTC. Looking up the rest from reference TRBV7-3 and TRBJ2-1 gives the full variable domain: GAGVSQTPSNKVTEKGKYVELRCDPISGHTALYWYRQSLGQGPEFLIYFQGTGAADDSGLPNDRFFAVRPEGSVSTLKIQRTERGDSAVYLCASSLNGRNNEQFFGPGTRLTVL.

On this clone: At the DNA level, this CDR3 is encoded by other sequences in the same sample as well. This chain connects TRBV28 to TRBJ2-7; D is possibly TRBD2 (5 bases). The germline CDR1 and CDR2 sequences are MDHEN and SYDVKM. The CDR3 sequence is 14 residues long. Trimming cost V 2 bases and J 0 bases, with 8 bases left between them. The CDR3 DNA follows: TGTGCCAGCAGTTTAGCGGACTCCTCCTACGAGCAGTACTTC. Protein sequence: CASSLADSSYEQYF.

V usage is TRBV20-1 and J usage is TRBJ2-1; D perhaps matches TRBD1 (5 bases). There are 15 residues in the CDR3. The germline CDR1 and CDR2 sequences are DFQATT and SNEGSKA (reference sequence). V was shortened by 3 bases and J by 0 bases, with 12 bases between the two germline ends. CDR3: CSASLRTRSYNEQFF. The CDR3 DNA sequence: TGCAGTGCTAGTCTGCGGACACGCTCCTACAATGAGCAGTTCTTC.

This chain joins TRBV7-9 and TRBJ1-1; TRBD1 aligns across 8 bases. CDR1 SEHNR and CDR2 FQNEAQ come from the germline V gene (reference sequence). The CDR3 totals 17 residues. V lost 2 bases to trimming and J lost 5 bases; unmatched junction nucleotides: 13. The CDR3 DNA sequence: TGTGCCAGCAGCTTATCGTTTTTAAGGACAGGGAGGACTGAAGCTTTCTTT. Translating it yields CASSLSFLRTGRTEAFF.

The chain links TRBV12-3 or TRBV12-4 to TRBJ2-5, with D unclear. V was cut by 8 bases and J by 5 bases, with 12 bases left in between. This CDR3 has 12 residues. CDR3 sequence: CASSKVPETQYF. CDR3 in DNA: TGTGCCAGCTCCAAGGTCCCCGAGACCCAGTACTTC.

This clone was counted once. The CDR3 spells CAIRELQTWGELFF. The CDR3 DNA is TGTGCCATCAGGGAATTACAGACCTGGGGGGAGCTGTTTTTT. The chain combines TRBV10-3 with TRBJ2-2; no clear D gene. Trimming pared 6 bases from V and 8 bases from J, leaving 16 bases between. In germline, CDR1 is ENHRY, CDR2 SYGVKD. The CDR3 is 14 residues long.

The V call is TRBV7-3, the J call TRBJ2-1; D is possibly TRBD2 (6 bases). V lost 5 bases, J lost 6 bases, and 20 bases lay in between. CDR1 is SGHTA, CDR2 FQGTGA, per germline. This CDR3 is 16 amino acids long. The DNA of the CDR3 is TGTGCCAGCAGCCTCAGACCGATTAGCGGCGGCAATGAGCAGTTCTTC. Its protein product is CASSLRPISGGNEQFF.

This clone is hyperexpanded. The gene calls are TRBV3-1 (or the pseudogene TRBV3-2) and TRBJ1-1; a possible D gene is TRBD1 (6 bases). The V end lost 4 bases, the J end lost 3 bases, and 15 bases lay between the germline ends. The CDR3 length is 15 residues. The germline gives CDR1 LGHDT, CDR2 YNNKEL (reference sequence). The CDR3 here is CASSPSWGAYTEAFF. The DNA for the CDR3 is TGTGCCAGCAGCCCGTCCTGGGGGGCTTACACTGAAGCTTTCTTT.

The rearrangement joins TRBV5-4 to TRBJ2-1, with a tentative D call TRBD2 (6 bases). The CDR3 extends over 15 amino acids. V was clipped by 6 bases and J by 4 bases, with 17 bases between them. CDR1 and CDR2 from the germline V gene are SGHNT and YYREEE (reference sequence). CDR3 DNA: TGTGCCAGCACCACCTTGGCGGGGCCGTACAATGAGCAGTTCTTC. Protein product: CASTTLAGPYNEQFF.